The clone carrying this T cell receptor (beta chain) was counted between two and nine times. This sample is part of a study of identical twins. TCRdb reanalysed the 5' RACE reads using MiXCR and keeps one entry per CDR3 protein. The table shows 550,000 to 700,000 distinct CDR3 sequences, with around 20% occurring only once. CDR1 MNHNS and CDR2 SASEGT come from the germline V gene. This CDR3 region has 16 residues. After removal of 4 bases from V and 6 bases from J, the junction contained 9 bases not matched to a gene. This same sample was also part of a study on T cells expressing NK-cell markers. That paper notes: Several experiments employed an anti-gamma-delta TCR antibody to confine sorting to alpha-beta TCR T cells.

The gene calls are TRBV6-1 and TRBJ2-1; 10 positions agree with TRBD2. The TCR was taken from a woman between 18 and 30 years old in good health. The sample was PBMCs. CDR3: CASSVTHSGGRNEQFF. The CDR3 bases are TGTGCCAGCAGTGTGACCCATAGCGGGGGGCGCAATGAGCAGTTCTTC.